Below, 25 T cell receptor beta chains from the same sample are listed, as sequenced in a study of blood T cells in healthy people across ages (dated by TCRdb to 2015 to 2017). Receptors were amplified or captured by 5' RACE. The instrument given in TCRdb is Illumina HiSeq 2500. The second PCR ran for roughly 7 to 12 cycles and used a J-beta primer mix along with a sample-barcoded 5' primer. Using fastp trimming at Q25 and MiXCR clonotype assembly, TCRdb reanalyzed the public sequencing data and kept in-frame beta chains. Entries are consolidated by CDR3 protein sequence, retaining the most common genes and DNA. The sample records 650,000 to 800,000 distinct CDR3 sequences, about 42% of which are singletons. The ten largest account for roughly 19% of the sample. Material: blood. The source of these receptors is a man aged 55-75 years in good health.

This clonotype appeared a few times. The CDR3: CSARGGVGGDYNEQFF. CDR3 nucleotide sequence: TGCAGTGCCCGAGGGGGAGTGGGGGGGGACTACAATGAGCAGTTCTTC. V and J are TRBV20-1 and TRBJ2-1, with D possibly being TRBD2 (7 bases). With 6 bases removed from V and 3 bases from J, the gap between germline ends came to 21 bases. CDR1 DFQATT and CDR2 SNEGSKA come from the germline V gene (reference sequence). The CDR3 has 16 amino acids.

This clonotype appeared a single time. The rearrangement uses TRBV4-1 and TRBJ2-1, with TRBD1 matching over 9 bases. The germline V gene has CDR1 MGHRA and CDR2 YSYEKL. The CDR3 contains 16 residues. After removal of 5 bases from V and 8 bases from J, the junction contained 13 bases not matched to a gene. CDR3 sequence (DNA): TGCGCCAGCAGCTATAACGCCGGGACAGGGCGCGATGAGCAGTTCTTC. This encodes CASSYNAGTGRDEQFF.

This clonotype was counted a few times. V usage is TRBV30 and J usage is TRBJ2-1; D not resolved. Germline V gives CDR1 GTSNPN, CDR2 SVGIG (reference sequence). This CDR3 comprises 12 residues. The germline V and J ends were trimmed by 2 bases and 10 bases, with 12 bases remaining between them. CDR3 coding DNA: TGTGCCTGGAGTAAGCAGAAGAGCGAGCAGTTCTTC. Its translation is CAWSKQKSEQFF.

This clonotype occurred a few times. V and J are TRBV6-2 or TRBV6-3 and TRBJ2-7; 7 bases fit TRBD1. The V gene's germline CDR1 is MNHEY and CDR2 SVGEGT. The CDR3 has 14 residues. Trimming cost V 5 bases and J 0 bases; bases outside gene matches: 4. The CDR3 region is CASSVTGISYEQYF. The CDR3 DNA follows: TGTGCCAGCAGTGTGACAGGGATCTCCTACGAGCAGTACTTC.

The rearrangement uses TRBV7-2 and TRBJ1-2; TRBD1 matches at 10 bases. This CDR3 spans 16 amino acids. The germline V gene has CDR1 SGHTA and CDR2 FQGNSA. The junction had 9 bases not matched to a gene; V was cut back by 5 bases and J by 3 bases. The CDR3 is CASSPGTGVGDYGYTF. CDR3 nucleotide sequence: TGTGCCAGCAGCCCCGGGACAGGGGTAGGCGACTATGGCTACACCTTC.

The sample holds a few counts of this clonotype. The chain links TRBV20-1 to TRBJ2-7; 8 positions match TRBD2. The germline V gene encodes CDR1 DFQATT and CDR2 SNEGSKA (reference sequence). V lost 3 bases to trimming and J lost 3 bases; unmatched junction nucleotides: 7. This CDR3 spans 14 amino acids. This CDR3 reads CSASLAGGVYEQYF. CDR3 DNA: TGCAGTGCTAGCCTGGCGGGGGGAGTCTACGAGCAGTACTTC.

This clonotype was detected only a few times. The chain recombines TRBV4-3 with TRBJ2-3; 9 bases map to TRBD1. This CDR3 contains 16 residues. Germline V gene data show CDR1 as LGHNA and CDR2 as YSLEER. The trim removed 0 bases at V and 1 base at J, leaving 2 bases unmatched. This chain's CDR3 is CASSQEQGARTDTQYF. CDR3 sequence (DNA): TGCGCCAGCAGCCAAGAACAGGGGGCGCGCACAGATACGCAGTATTTT.

This clonotype was found many times. The genes are TRBV5-1 and TRBJ2-1; D is unclear. CDR1 and CDR2 (germline): SGHRS, YFSETQ. The CDR3 is made up of 12 amino acids. V shed 1 base and J shed 6 bases, with 5 bases lying between them. CDR3 amino acids: CASSLQGNEQFF. CDR3 DNA sequence: TGCGCCAGCAGCTTGCAAGGCAATGAGCAGTTCTTC.

This sequence joins TRBV2 and TRBJ1-2, with D tentatively TRBD1 (5 bases). V lost 6 bases to trimming and J lost 3 bases, with 5 bases between them. There are 11 residues in the CDR3. Germline V gene data show CDR1 as SNHLY and CDR2 as FYNNEI. The CDR3 is CASRTDYGYTF. The CDR3 DNA sequence: TGTGCCAGCAGGACAGACTATGGCTACACCTTC.

This chain joins TRBV27 and TRBJ2-1, with 7 bases lining up with TRBD2. The CDR3 is 16 residues long. The V gene's germline CDR1 is MNHEY and CDR2 SMNVEV (reference sequence). V was clipped by 5 bases and J by 8 bases; unmatched bases: 15. The CDR3 loop reads CASSRPGGISGDEQFF. CDR3 coding DNA: TGTGCCAGCAGTCGTCCGGGGGGAATTAGTGGGGATGAGCAGTTCTTC.

The chain combines TRBV20-1 with TRBJ2-1, with D perhaps TRBD2 (6 bases). The germline V and J ends were trimmed by 1 base and 3 bases, with 10 bases remaining between them. CDR1 is DFQATT, CDR2 SNEGSKA, per germline (reference sequence). The CDR3 contains 14 residues. CDR3 residues: CSARGWEDYNEQFF. In nucleotides, the CDR3 is TGCAGTGCTAGAGGGTGGGAGGACTACAATGAGCAGTTCTTC.

The chain carries TRBV7-2 and TRBJ1-1, with D maybe TRBD1 (5 bases). V was pared by 5 bases and J by 1 base, with 11 bases between. CDR3 size: 14 residues. Per the germline V gene, CDR1 is SGHTA and CDR2 is FQGNSA. This CDR3 is CASSRGPSNTEAFF. In DNA form, the CDR3 reads TGTGCCAGCAGCCGGGGACCCTCGAACACTGAAGCTTTCTTT.

The chain links TRBV7-2 to TRBJ2-1; D may match TRBD1 or TRBD2 (5 bases each). The J call may be mistaken, given a closer DNA end match to TRBJ2-7. The germline CDR1 and CDR2 sequences are SGHTA and FQGNSA. The CDR3 length is 15 residues. The CDR3: CASSLAWGTYNEQYF. The CDR3 region has the DNA TGTGCCAGCAGCTTAGCTTGGGGGACCTACAATGAGCAGTACTTC.

This clonotype was seen only a few times. The chain uses TRBV2 and TRBJ2-5; D possibly matches TRBD1 or TRBD2 (5 bases each). The CDR3 has 14 amino acids. From germline, CDR1 is SNHLY and CDR2 FYNNEI. V was trimmed by 2 bases and J by 2 bases, leaving 9 bases between them. CDR3 loop: CASSERGVQETQYF. CDR3 coding DNA: TGTGCCAGCAGTGAACGAGGGGTACAAGAGACCCAGTACTTC.

The chain links TRBV6-5 to TRBJ2-3; D tentatively reads TRBD1 or TRBD2 (5 bases each). Germline V gene data show CDR1 as MNHEY and CDR2 as SVGAGI. The V end lost 5 bases, the J end lost 2 bases, and 17 bases lay between the germline ends. The CDR3 spans 16 residues. The CDR3 bases are TGTGCCAGCAGTCCGGGGCCCCGAGACTTCACAGATACGCAGTATTTT. Translation gives CASSPGPRDFTDTQYF.

Notes on this clonotype: This clone may be a read error of a much larger clone one base away. V is TRBV7-2 and J is TRBJ2-4; D not resolved. The CDR3 is 14 amino acids. CDR1 and CDR2 (germline): SGHTA, FQGNSA. V lost 4 bases and J lost 0, with 7 bases in between. CDR3 nucleotide sequence: TGTACCAGCAGCTCTTCCCTAGCCAAAAACATTCAGTACTTC. Translating it yields CTSSSSLAKNIQYF. Filled out from reference TRBV7-2 and TRBJ2-4, the complete variable domain reads GAGVSQSPSNKVTEKGKDVELRCDPISGHTALYWYRQSLGQGLEFLIYFQGNSAPDKSGLPSDRFSAERTGGSVSTLTIQRTQQEDSAVYLCTSSSSLAKNIQYFGAGTRLSVL.

This clonotype showed up many times. V gene TRBV29-1 combines with J gene TRBJ2-1; the match to TRBD1 covers 8 bases. The trim removed 2 bases at V and 13 bases at J, leaving 10 bases unmatched. Germline V gives CDR1 SQVTM, CDR2 ANQGSEA. The CDR3 has 13 residues. CDR3 region: CSVEWPTGVGQFF. DNA for the CDR3: TGCAGCGTTGAATGGCCGACAGGGGTGGGACAGTTCTTC.

The V and J genes are TRBV9 and TRBJ2-5, with D possibly being TRBD2 (6 bases). Germline V lookup: CDR1 SGDLS, CDR2 YYNGEE. Trimming removed 0 bases at V and 2 bases at J, with 14 bases between. The CDR3 consists of 16 residues. CDR3 region: CASSVGSGAGQETQYF. CDR3 bases: TGTGCCAGCAGCGTAGGGTCGGGAGCAGGGCAAGAGACCCAGTACTTC.

The chain couples TRBV27 to TRBJ1-1; 7 bases match TRBD1. J was trimmed by 0 bases and V by 5 bases; bases with no gene match: 6. The CDR3 runs 15 residues. Germline-derived CDR1 and CDR2 are MNHEY and SMNVEV (reference sequence). The DNA for the CDR3 is TGTGCCAGCAGTCGCCCGACAGGGCTGAACACTGAAGCTTTCTTT. Translating it yields CASSRPTGLNTEAFF.

V gene TRBV6-6 combines with J gene TRBJ1-1; a weak D match, TRBD1 (6 bases). Trimming shortened V by 6 bases and J by 3 bases, and 17 bases separated the two germline ends. The CDR3 is 15 residues long. Germline CDR1 and CDR2: MNHNY and SVGAGI (reference sequence). In DNA form, the CDR3 reads TGTGCCAGCAGGGACCCACAGGGTTCCGACACTGAAGCTTTCTTT. It encodes CASRDPQGSDTEAFF.

There are a few counts of this clonotype. CDR3 in amino acids: CASRKNGPSIQYF. DNA for the CDR3: TGTGCCAGCAGAAAAAATGGGCCCAGCATTCAGTACTTC. The J gene is TRBJ2-4, the V gene TRBV6-2 or TRBV6-3; D is unclear. V was trimmed by 6 bases and J by 9 bases, leaving 15 bases between them. From germline, CDR1 is MNHEY and CDR2 SVGEGT. The CDR3 totals 13 residues.

This clonotype came up a few times. V is TRBV7-9 and J is TRBJ2-1, with D possibly being TRBD1 (6 bases). The CDR3 has 14 residues. Germline loops: CDR1 SEHNR, CDR2 FQNEAQ (reference sequence). Trimming stripped 5 bases from V and 6 bases from J, with 14 bases between. The CDR3 coding sequence is TGTGCCAGCAGCCACAATTTACAGGGCAATGAGCAGTTCTTC. This encodes CASSHNLQGNEQFF.

The chain uses TRBV12-3 or TRBV12-4 and TRBJ2-7, with 9 bases identical to TRBD1. Trimming took 5 bases from V and 5 from J; bases not matched to a gene: 7. CDR3 size: 14 residues. The CDR3 loop reads CASSDGTGFHEQYF. The CDR3 DNA reads as TGTGCCAGCAGTGACGGGACAGGGTTCCACGAGCAGTACTTC.

The J gene is TRBJ2-5, the V gene TRBV6-5; 8 positions match TRBD1. TRBJ2-7 matches the DNA end more closely, so the J call is doubtful. CDR3 length: 15 residues. The germline gives CDR1 MNHEY, CDR2 SVGAGI. This chain's CDR3 is CASSDYDRGADEQYF. CDR3 nucleotides: TGTGCCAGCAGTGACTATGACAGGGGAGCCGACGAGCAGTACTTC.

This clonotype has more than one count but fewer than ten. This chain links TRBV29-1 with TRBJ2-7, with D unclear. CDR1 is SQVTM, CDR2 ANQGSEA, per germline. Trimming pared 7 bases from V and 3 bases from J, leaving 10 bases between. CDR3 length equals 11 residues. The CDR3 nucleotides are TGCAGCGCCGACCTGGGCTACGAGCAGTACTTC. It encodes CSADLGYEQYF.